Sequencing of this T cell receptor beta chain was carried out in a study of blood T cell repertoires in COVID-19. Study summary: Acute and convalescent COVID-19 specimens originated in the United States, Italy and Spain. T cells, B-cell-depleted T cells, or PBMCs provided the cDNA or gDNA that served as material.

Source study methods: Amplification of reference gene primers provided the estimated nucleated cell counts. Some clones are missing from TCRdb's copy, which holds only in-frame ones; the method was immunoSEQ multiplex PCR. Clone size and the V and J calls come from that table; the DNA yielded D and trimming. The table shows around 19,000 clones, with 80% to 90% occurring only once. The ends were cut back, 3 bases at V and 2 bases at J, with 11 bases in the middle. Germline V lookup: CDR1 SGHDT, CDR2 YYEEEE. The CDR3 length is 15 residues. The sequence came from a human donor in a cohort sampled during active COVID-19. The donor label of this sample is uncertain. V and J are TRBV5-6 and TRBJ2-2; maybe TRBD2 (6 bases). Sequencing was done on a sample of peripheral blood. CDR3 loop: CASSSGLINTGELFF. The CDR3 DNA sequence: TGTGCCAGCAGCTCGGGACTTATAAACACCGGGGAGCTGTTTTTT.